This T cell receptor beta chain is from a study of blood T cells in healthy people across ages. The CDR3 totals 15 residues. Germline CDR1 and CDR2: WNHNN and SYGVQD (reference sequence). A second PCR, run for roughly 7 to 11 cycles, used a sample-barcoded 5' primer plus a J-beta primer mix. TCRdb independently ran MiXCR on the 5' RACE reads; one entry per CDR3 protein. Altogether more than 1.4 million distinct CDR3 sequences are present, 42% being singletons, with the ten largest covering roughly 7.9%. This clonotype has just a few counts. Sequences were obtained from blood. The chain is built from TRBV10-1 and TRBJ2-5; 7 positions agree with TRBD2. Near its end, the DNA agrees better with TRBJ2-7, so the J call may be wrong. The receptor was isolated from a woman aged 18-29 years in good health. This chain's CDR3 is CASSESSGGKYEQYF. CDR3 nucleotide sequence: TGCGCCAGCAGTGAGTCTTCGGGGGGAAAATACGAGCAGTACTTC.